This T cell receptor beta chain was profiled in a study of cytomegalovirus exposure and HLA in healthy donors. Turning to the study itself: In terms of ancestry, the Caucasian-associated cluster contained 75% to 85% of the approximately 400 genotyped donors. Points from the study as a whole: In vitro assays verified that three CMV-associated chains recognized CMV antigens specifically. A reported reduction in N-insertions relative to the approximately 600-donor mean was seen in an Asian-associated ancestry cluster in a later analysis. Several top significant clusters appeared, in a later analysis, to be linked to common viral pathogens.

This CDR3 comprises 14 residues. Germline V gene lookup returns CDR1 MDHEN and CDR2 SYDVKM. V was pared by 5 bases and J by 6 bases, with 13 bases between. A remark on this clone: As yet, its antigen is unknown.

Primers included in the PCR were 60 Vbeta and 13 Jbeta primers. Assay used: immunoSEQ multiplex PCR; TCRdb lists only in-frame clones, some missing. In the table there are some 130,000 clones, roughly 83% of which are singletons. The sequenced sample consisted of PBMCs. The chain is built from TRBV28 and TRBJ2-2, with a weak D call TRBD1 (6 bases). The origin of this receptor is a man aged 18 to 30 in good health and CMV-seronegative. This chain's CDR3 is CASSPPRGSGELFF. The DNA of the CDR3 is TGTGCCAGCAGTCCCCCAAGGGGGTCCGGGGAGCTGTTTTTT.